Listed here are 20 T cell receptor beta chains from one sample, sequenced in a study of shared clonotypes between healthy human individuals. Sequenced by immunoSEQ multiplex PCR; TCRdb stores in-frame clones only, minus some. Of some 2,500,000 clones in the sample, approximately 93% are singletons; the top ten hold approximately 0.37%. The source material was naive CD4+ T cells from PBMCs. The subset: CD45RA+ positively selected. All receptors derive from a man aged 18 to 35 in good health. Some clones in this sample may be carry-over from other donors' samples.

Concerning this clone: Other DNA sequences from this sample encode an identical CDR3 as well. V usage is TRBV28 and J usage is TRBJ2-1, with D hard to call. Trimming pared 5 bases from V and 2 bases from J, leaving 7 bases between. The CDR3 runs 13 residues. CDR1 and CDR2 from the germline V gene are MDHEN and SYDVKM. The DNA of the CDR3 is TGTGCCAGCAGTCTCTCAGCCTACAATGAGCAGTTCTTC. Protein: CASSLSAYNEQFF.

This chain connects TRBV4-2 to TRBJ1-1; 10 bases are a match to TRBD1. Per the germline V gene, CDR1 is LGHNA and CDR2 is YNFKEQ. Losses at the gene ends were 1 base for V and 5 bases for J; bases not matched to a gene: 4. The CDR3 totals 15 residues. CDR3 in DNA: TGTGCCAGCAGCCAAGGGGGACAGGGGTGGACTGAAGCTTTCTTT. This encodes CASSQGGQGWTEAFF.

V usage is TRBV15 and J usage is TRBJ2-1; TRBD2 might be the D (6 bases). V was trimmed by 3 bases and J by 2 bases, leaving 17 bases between them. This CDR3 is 17 amino acids long. Germline V gives CDR1 LNHNV, CDR2 YYDKDF (reference sequence). The DNA for the CDR3 is TGTGCCACCAGCAGGTTCCCCCGGGAGCACACCTACAATGAGCAGTTCTTC. Translating gives CATSRFPREHTYNEQFF. Variable domain in full (rest from reference TRBV15 and TRBJ2-1): DAMVIQNPRYQVTQFGKPVTLSCSQTLNHNVMYWYQQKSSQAPKLLFHYYDKDFNNEADTPDNFQSRRPNTSFCFLDIRSPGLGDTAMYLCATSRFPREHTYNEQFFGPGTRLTVL.

The CDR3: CAWSGQTDTQYF. CDR3 coding DNA: TGTGCCTGGAGCGGTCAGACAGATACGCAGTATTTT. V and J are TRBV30 and TRBJ2-3, with D uncertain. Germline V gives CDR1 GTSNPN, CDR2 SVGIG (reference sequence). The CDR3 is made up of 12 amino acids. The V end was cut by 3 bases, the J end by 3 bases, with 7 bases between.

The J gene is TRBJ1-2, the V gene TRBV6-6; maybe TRBD1 (5 bases). Germline V gene lookup returns CDR1 MNHNY and CDR2 SVGAGI (reference sequence). V dropped 4 bases and J dropped 4 bases, with 16 bases sitting between them. This CDR3 region has 15 residues. Here the CDR3 DNA reads TGTGCCAGCAGTTTTGGGACCCAACTCTCCTATGGCTACACCTTC. Its translation is CASSFGTQLSYGYTF.

The CDR3 reads CASSQVQGGYGYTF. CDR3 in DNA: TGTGCCAGCAGCCAAGTACAGGGTGGCTATGGCTACACCTTC. The rearrangement links TRBV4-2 to TRBJ1-2; tentative D call: TRBD1 (6 bases). The germline V gene has CDR1 LGHNA and CDR2 YNFKEQ. V was trimmed by 1 base and J by 4 bases, leaving 10 bases between them. The CDR3 has 14 amino acids.

J is TRBJ2-7 and V is TRBV7-9, with 9 bases aligning to TRBD1. After removal of 5 bases from V and 3 bases from J, the junction contained 14 bases not matched to a gene. Germline lookup yields CDR1 SEHNR and CDR2 FQNEAQ (reference sequence). The CDR3 has 17 residues. CDR3 sequence: CASSVNLFGTGSYEQYF. The CDR3 region has the DNA TGTGCCAGCAGCGTGAACCTTTTCGGGACAGGGAGCTACGAGCAGTACTTC.

The chain carries TRBV2 and TRBJ2-1; D ambiguous. Trimming took off 6 bases at V and 9 bases at J, with 15 bases between the two ends. The CDR3 has 13 residues. Germline values: CDR1 SNHLY, CDR2 FYNNEI. The CDR3 DNA sequence: TGTGCCAGCAGGCCAGCGCTTTTTGGTGAGCAGTTCTTC. Translating it yields CASRPALFGEQFF.

This chain links TRBV28 with TRBJ1-5; no reliable D call. V was pared by 2 bases and J by 4 bases, with 9 bases between. CDR1 MDHEN and CDR2 SYDVKM come from the germline V gene. This CDR3 region has 14 residues. The CDR3 protein is CASSLPLGNQPQHF. CDR3 sequence (DNA): TGTGCCAGCAGTTTACCCTTGGGGAATCAGCCCCAGCATTTT.

This chain connects TRBV10-1 to TRBJ2-5, with D unresolved. CDR3 length: 15 amino acids. V dropped 4 bases and J dropped 9 bases, with 21 bases sitting between them. Germline CDR1 WNHNN, CDR2 SYGVQD (reference sequence). The CDR3 here is CASSVPQLLWLAQYF. In DNA form, the CDR3 reads TGCGCCAGCAGTGTTCCCCAACTGCTTTGGTTAGCCCAGTACTTC.

Comments on this clone: Distinct nucleotide sequences in the sample also encode this CDR3. This chain uses TRBV19 with TRBJ1-1; 12 positions agree with TRBD1. The CDR3 totals 13 residues. J was trimmed by 6 bases and V by 6 bases; bases with no gene match: 2. Germline assignment: CDR1 LNHDA and CDR2 SQIVND (reference sequence). CDR3 nucleotides: TGTGCCAGTAGGGGACAGGGGGCCTCTGAAGCTTTCTTT. Protein product: CASRGQGASEAFF.

The chain links TRBV14 to TRBJ1-5, with TRBD1 matching 8 bases. The CDR3 extends over 13 amino acids. Germline-derived CDR1 and CDR2 are SGHDN and FVKESK. Trimming took 4 bases from V and 6 from J; bases not matched to a gene: 2. The CDR3 spells CASSPDRGQPQHF. In DNA form, the CDR3 reads TGTGCCAGCAGCCCAGACAGGGGTCAGCCCCAGCATTTT.

The chain has TRBV28 and TRBJ2-1, with 14 positions matching TRBD2. Germline CDR1 reads MDHEN; CDR2 reads SYDVKM. This CDR3 region has 18 residues. V shed 6 bases, J shed 6 bases, and the junction held 13 bases outside the gene matches. CDR3 sequence reads: CASSAPQGTSGSGNEQFF. CDR3 bases: TGTGCCAGCAGCGCACCACAAGGGACTAGCGGGAGTGGCAATGAGCAGTTCTTC.

The J gene is TRBJ2-5, the V gene TRBV9; D is unclear. This CDR3 comprises 15 residues. Germline CDR1 reads SGDLS; CDR2 reads YYNGEE. V was trimmed by 3 bases and J by 5 bases, leaving 17 bases between them. CDR3 DNA sequence: TGTGCCAGCAGCGATGCCTTGAGATTCGAGGAGACCCAGTACTTC. Translating it yields CASSDALRFEETQYF. The full variable domain, in which reference TRBV9 and TRBJ2-5 provide the parts outside the CDR3, is DSGVTQTPKHLITATGQRVTLRCSPRSGDLSVYWYQQSLDQGLQFLIQYYNGEERAKGNILERFSAQQFPDLHSELNLSSLELGDSALYFCASSDALRFEETQYFGPGTRLLVL.

The chain recombines TRBV10-1 with TRBJ2-3; 9 bases line up with TRBD2. The V gene end was trimmed by 0 bases and the J gene end by 0 bases; junction bases not matched to a gene: 7. The CDR3 is 18 residues long. CDR1 is WNHNN and CDR2 is SYGVQD in the germline V gene (reference sequence). CDR3 sequence: CASSESIGGRASTDTQYF. Written as DNA, the CDR3 is TGCGCCAGCAGTGAGTCGATCGGCGGGAGGGCTAGCACAGATACGCAGTATTTT.

The chain carries TRBV10-3 and TRBJ1-1, with TRBD1 identical over 10 bases. V dropped 2 bases and J dropped 7; count of bases not matched to a gene: 4. The length of the CDR3 is 14 residues. Per germline, CDR1 ENHRY and CDR2 SYGVKD. The CDR3 coding sequence is TGTGCCATCAGTGAGGAGGGACAGGGGAGTGAAGCTTTCTTT. Translating it yields CAISEEGQGSEAFF.

The chain combines TRBV6-1 with TRBJ2-1; no definite D call. V was trimmed by 6 bases and J by 8 bases, leaving 11 bases between them. Germline V gives CDR1 MNHNS, CDR2 SASEGT. The CDR3 loop spans 12 amino acids. The CDR3 here is CASRSRIHEQFF. CDR3 DNA: TGTGCCAGCAGGTCACGGATCCATGAGCAGTTCTTC.

The chain recombines TRBV4-1 with TRBJ1-2, with D possibly being TRBD1 (5 bases). Germline values: CDR1 MGHRA, CDR2 YSYEKL. The CDR3 is 13 residues long. V was trimmed by 0 bases and J by 8 bases, leaving 10 bases between them. For the CDR3, the DNA is TGCGCCAGCAGCCAAGAGGCAGGGTTCGGCTACACCTTC. This translates into CASSQEAGFGYTF.

V and J are TRBV27 and TRBJ2-7, with D uncertain. The CDR3 length is 13 residues. V lost 3 bases and J lost 2, with 8 bases in between. Looked up from germline, CDR1 is MNHEY and CDR2 is SMNVEV (reference sequence). The CDR3 loop reads CASSFSTAYEQYF. The CDR3 nucleotides are TGTGCCAGCAGTTTTTCTACTGCCTACGAGCAGTACTTC.

On this clone: This CDR3 is also generated by other DNA sequences in the sample. The V gene is TRBV30, the J gene TRBJ1-1; a weak D match, TRBD1 (6 bases). Germline assignment: CDR1 GTSNPN and CDR2 SVGIG (reference sequence). CDR3 size: 12 residues. Trimming took 4 bases from V and 1 from J, leaving 7 bases between them. The CDR3 DNA sequence: TGTGCCTGGACCAGGGGGAACACTGAAGCTTTCTTT. Encoded protein: CAWTRGNTEAFF.